The 13 T cell receptor beta chains below were found in one sample sequenced in a study of cytomegalovirus exposure and HLA in healthy donors. Profiling relied on immunoSEQ multiplex PCR, and the TCRdb table lists in-frame clones only, not all of them. This table holds 200,000 to 250,000 clones, around 90% found once. Sequencing used PBMCs. All receptors come from a woman aged 18-29 years in good health and CMV-seropositive.

The chain employs TRBV29-1 and TRBJ2-5, with D hard to call. With 2 bases removed from V and 1 base from J, the gap between germline ends came to 11 bases. This CDR3 comprises 14 residues. Germline-derived CDR1 and CDR2 are SQVTM and ANQGSEA. CDR3 sequence: CSVETLDVQETQYF. The CDR3, as DNA: TGCAGCGTTGAAACTCTAGATGTCCAAGAGACCCAGTACTTC.

This clone was seen only once. The genes are TRBV4-1 and TRBJ2-7; D call uncertain. V was clipped by 0 bases and J by 6 bases, with 15 bases between them. CDR1 MGHRA and CDR2 YSYEKL come from the germline V gene. The CDR3 length is 15 residues. The CDR3 sequence is CASSQESRQTSEQYF. The CDR3 DNA reads as TGCGCCAGCAGCCAAGAATCCAGACAAACATCCGAGCAGTACTTC.

The chain joins TRBV19 to TRBJ2-7; 13 bases agree with TRBD2. Germline CDR1 reads LNHDA; CDR2 reads SQIVND (reference sequence). V was clipped by 8 bases and J by 3 bases; unmatched bases: 7. CDR3 length: 15 amino acids. CDR3 DNA: TGTGCCAGTTCCCCCGGGACTAGCGGGAACTACGAGCAGTACTTC. This sequence encodes CASSPGTSGNYEQYF.

The chain combines TRBV2 with TRBJ1-5; 8 bases align to TRBD1. CDR3 length equals 17 residues. CDR1 and CDR2 from the germline V gene are SNHLY and FYNNEI. V trimming: 4 bases; J trimming: 0 bases; junction bases outside the gene matches: 8. CDR3 in amino acids: CASSGGQVVYSNQPQHF. CDR3 coding DNA: TGTGCCAGCAGTGGGGGACAGGTAGTCTATAGCAATCAGCCCCAGCATTTT.

This clone was observed a few times. This chain joins TRBV6-5 and TRBJ1-2; D gene ambiguous. Germline values: CDR1 MNHEY, CDR2 SVGAGI. The CDR3 spans 12 residues. V lost 6 bases and J 1 base, leaving 6 bases between the germline ends. CDR3 nucleotides: TGTGCCAGCAGCCAGGTTAACTATGGCTACACCTTC. It codes for CASSQVNYGYTF.

The chain has TRBV19 and TRBJ2-1; 14 bases line up with TRBD2. The CDR3 runs 15 residues. V lost 5 bases and J lost 7; bases outside the gene matches: 4. CDR1 is LNHDA, CDR2 SQIVND, per germline (reference sequence). For the CDR3, the DNA is TGTGCCAGTAGTTCGGGACTAGCGGGAGTAAATGAGCAGTTCTTC. Protein product: CASSSGLAGVNEQFF.

This chain links TRBV5-6 with TRBJ1-2, with 7 bases that match TRBD1. V gave up 2 bases and J gave up 5 bases; unmatched junction bases: 15. The CDR3 is made up of 17 amino acids. Germline CDR1 SGHDT, CDR2 YYEEEE. This CDR3 is CASSFGTVPTGLYGYTF. The CDR3, as DNA: TGTGCCAGCAGCTTTGGGACAGTCCCAACCGGATTATATGGCTACACCTTC.

The chain employs TRBV28 and TRBJ1-4; 7 bases are shared with TRBD1. From germline, CDR1 is MDHEN and CDR2 SYDVKM. Unmatched junction bases numbered 7, after V lost 7 bases and J lost 5 bases. This CDR3 is 14 amino acids long. In nucleotides, the CDR3 is TGTGCCAGCACTGAAGGGACAGTCAATGAAAAACTGTTTTTT. Translating gives CASTEGTVNEKLFF.

The V and J genes are TRBV6-1 and TRBJ2-7, with 9 positions matching TRBD2. The CDR3 extends over 16 amino acids. In germline, CDR1 is MNHNS, CDR2 SASEGT. V lost 0 bases and J lost 4; bases outside the gene matches: 7. CDR3 amino acids: CASSEAILAGAYEQYF. DNA of the CDR3: TGTGCCAGCAGTGAAGCCATCTTAGCGGGAGCGTACGAGCAGTACTTC.

The chain combines TRBV9 with TRBJ2-1, with 8 positions matching TRBD2. CDR3 length: 15 amino acids. The V gene's germline CDR1 is SGDLS and CDR2 YYNGEE. The V gene end was trimmed by 4 bases and the J gene end by 9 bases; junction bases not matched to a gene: 12. The CDR3 DNA follows: TGTGCCAGCAGCATTGGGGGACTAGAACAGGGTGAGCAGTTCTTC. This sequence encodes CASSIGGLEQGEQFF.

This clone was counted once. The chain couples TRBV25-1 to TRBJ2-1; TRBD2 agrees at 7 bases. This CDR3 has 15 residues. The germline CDR1 and CDR2 sequences are MGHDK and SYGVNS. V gave up 7 bases and J gave up 1 base; unmatched junction bases: 7. CDR3 DNA: TGTGCCAGCATCGGCGGGAGTTGGTCCTACAATGAGCAGTTCTTC. The encoded protein is CASIGGSWSYNEQFF.

This clone was seen a single time. V usage is TRBV9 and J usage is TRBJ1-1; no reliable D call. The germline V and J ends were trimmed by 4 bases and 0 bases, with 13 bases remaining between them. CDR3 length: 15 residues. In germline, CDR1 is SGDLS, CDR2 YYNGEE. CDR3 sequence reads: CASSLLRGVNTEAFF. CDR3 nucleotide sequence: TGTGCCAGCAGCCTCCTAAGAGGAGTGAACACTGAAGCTTTCTTT.

The V and J genes are TRBV28 and TRBJ2-3, with a possible D match to TRBD2 (6 bases). V was clipped by 4 bases and J by 3 bases, with 35 bases between them. Germline assignment: CDR1 MDHEN and CDR2 SYDVKM. This CDR3 contains 22 residues. CDR3 region: CASSSLPLVGSRDFRSTDTQYF. The CDR3 nucleotides read TGTGCCAGCAGTTCCCTCCCTCTTGTGGGTTCGCGGGACTTCAGGTCGACAGATACGCAGTATTTT.